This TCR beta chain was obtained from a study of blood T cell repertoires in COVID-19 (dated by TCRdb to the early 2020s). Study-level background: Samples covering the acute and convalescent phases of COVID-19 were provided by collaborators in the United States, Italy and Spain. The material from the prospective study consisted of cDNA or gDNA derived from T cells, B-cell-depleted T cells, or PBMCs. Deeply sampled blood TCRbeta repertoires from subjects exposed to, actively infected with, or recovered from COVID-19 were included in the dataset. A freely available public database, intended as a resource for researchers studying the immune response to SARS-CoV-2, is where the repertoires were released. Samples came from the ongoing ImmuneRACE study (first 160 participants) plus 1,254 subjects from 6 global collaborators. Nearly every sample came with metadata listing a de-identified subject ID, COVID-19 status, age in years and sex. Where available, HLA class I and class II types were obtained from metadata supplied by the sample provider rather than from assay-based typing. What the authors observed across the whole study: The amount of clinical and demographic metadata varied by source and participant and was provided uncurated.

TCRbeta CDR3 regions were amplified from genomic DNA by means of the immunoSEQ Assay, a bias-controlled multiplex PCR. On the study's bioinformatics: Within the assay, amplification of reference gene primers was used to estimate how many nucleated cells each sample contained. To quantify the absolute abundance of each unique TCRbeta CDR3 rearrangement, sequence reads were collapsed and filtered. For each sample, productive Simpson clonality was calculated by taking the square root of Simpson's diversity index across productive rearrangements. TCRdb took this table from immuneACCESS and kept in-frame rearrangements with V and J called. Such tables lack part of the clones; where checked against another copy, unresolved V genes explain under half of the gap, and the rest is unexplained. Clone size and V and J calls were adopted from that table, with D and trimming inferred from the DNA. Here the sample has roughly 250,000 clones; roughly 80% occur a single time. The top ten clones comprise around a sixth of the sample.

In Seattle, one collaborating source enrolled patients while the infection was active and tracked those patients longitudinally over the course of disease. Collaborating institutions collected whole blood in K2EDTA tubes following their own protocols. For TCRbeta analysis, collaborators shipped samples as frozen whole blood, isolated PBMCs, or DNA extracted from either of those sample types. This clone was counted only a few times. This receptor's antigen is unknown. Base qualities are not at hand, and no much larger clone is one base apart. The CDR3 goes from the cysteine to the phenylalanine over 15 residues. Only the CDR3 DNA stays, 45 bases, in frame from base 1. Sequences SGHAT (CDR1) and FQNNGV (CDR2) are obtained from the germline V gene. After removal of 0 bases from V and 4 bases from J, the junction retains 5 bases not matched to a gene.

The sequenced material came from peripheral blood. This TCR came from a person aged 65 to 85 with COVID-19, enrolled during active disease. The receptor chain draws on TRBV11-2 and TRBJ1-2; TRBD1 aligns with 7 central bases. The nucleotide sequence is TGTGCCAGCAGCTTAGATCAGGGGGGTACCTATGGCTACACCTTC. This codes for CASSLDQGGTYGYTF.